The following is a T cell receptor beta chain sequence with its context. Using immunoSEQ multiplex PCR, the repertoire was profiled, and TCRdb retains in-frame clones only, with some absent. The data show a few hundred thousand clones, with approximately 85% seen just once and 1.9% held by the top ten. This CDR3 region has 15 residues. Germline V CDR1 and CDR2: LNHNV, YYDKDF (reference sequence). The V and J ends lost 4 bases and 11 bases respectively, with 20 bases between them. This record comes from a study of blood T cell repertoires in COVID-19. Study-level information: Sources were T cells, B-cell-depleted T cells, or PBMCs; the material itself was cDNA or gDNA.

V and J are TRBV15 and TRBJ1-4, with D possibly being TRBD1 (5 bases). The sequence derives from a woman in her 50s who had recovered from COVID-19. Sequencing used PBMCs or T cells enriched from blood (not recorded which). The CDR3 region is CATSIPRAGENKLFF. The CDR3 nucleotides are TGTGCCACCAGCATCCCCAGGGCGGGGGAGAATAAACTGTTTTTT.